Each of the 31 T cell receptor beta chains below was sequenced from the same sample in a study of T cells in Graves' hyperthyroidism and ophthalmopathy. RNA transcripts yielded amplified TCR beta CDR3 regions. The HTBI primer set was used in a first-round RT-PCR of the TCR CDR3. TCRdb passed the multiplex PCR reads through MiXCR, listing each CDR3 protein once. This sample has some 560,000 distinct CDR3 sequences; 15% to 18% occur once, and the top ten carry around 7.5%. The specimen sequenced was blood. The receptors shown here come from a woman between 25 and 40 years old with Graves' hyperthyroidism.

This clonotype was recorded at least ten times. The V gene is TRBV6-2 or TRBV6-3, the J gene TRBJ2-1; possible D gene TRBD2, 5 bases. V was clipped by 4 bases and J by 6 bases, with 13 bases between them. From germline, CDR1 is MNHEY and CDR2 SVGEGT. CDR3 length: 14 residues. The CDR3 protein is CASSSLAAGNEQFF. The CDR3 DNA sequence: TGTGCCAGCAGTTCCCTAGCCGCGGGCAATGAGCAGTTCTTC.

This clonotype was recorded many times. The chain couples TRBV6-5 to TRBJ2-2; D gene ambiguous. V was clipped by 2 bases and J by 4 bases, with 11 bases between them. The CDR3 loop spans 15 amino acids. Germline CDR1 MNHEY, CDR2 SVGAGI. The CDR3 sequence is CASSYGGPTTGELFF. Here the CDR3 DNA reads TGTGCCAGCAGTTACGGTGGACCCACCACCGGGGAGCTGTTTTTT.

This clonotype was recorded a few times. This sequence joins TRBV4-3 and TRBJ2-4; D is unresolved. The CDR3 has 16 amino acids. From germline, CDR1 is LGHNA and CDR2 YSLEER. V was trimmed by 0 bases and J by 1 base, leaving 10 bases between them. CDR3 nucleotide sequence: TGCGCCAGCAGCCAAGAGATTAGTTGGGCCAAAAACATTCAGTACTTC. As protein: CASSQEISWAKNIQYF.

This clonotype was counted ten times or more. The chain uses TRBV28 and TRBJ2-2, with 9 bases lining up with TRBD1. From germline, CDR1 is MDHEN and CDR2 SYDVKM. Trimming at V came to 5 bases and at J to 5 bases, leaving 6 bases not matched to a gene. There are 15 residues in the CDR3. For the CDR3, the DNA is TGTGCCAGCAGTCGGGGACAGGGAAGGACCGGGGAGCTGTTTTTT. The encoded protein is CASSRGQGRTGELFF.

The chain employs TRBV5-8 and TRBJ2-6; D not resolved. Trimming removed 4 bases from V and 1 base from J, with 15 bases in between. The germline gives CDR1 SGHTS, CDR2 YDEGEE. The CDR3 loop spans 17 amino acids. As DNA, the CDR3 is TGTGCCAGCAGCGAATCTCCCCGAGCGTCTGGGGCCAACGTCCTGACTTTC. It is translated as CASSESPRASGANVLTF.

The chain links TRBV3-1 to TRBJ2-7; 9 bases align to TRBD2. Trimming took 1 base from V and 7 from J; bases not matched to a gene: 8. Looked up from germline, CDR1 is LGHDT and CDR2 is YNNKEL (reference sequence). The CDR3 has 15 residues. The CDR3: CASSQGAAGGGEQYF. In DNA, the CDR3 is TGTGCCAGCAGCCAAGGGGCTGCGGGAGGGGGAGAGCAGTACTTC.

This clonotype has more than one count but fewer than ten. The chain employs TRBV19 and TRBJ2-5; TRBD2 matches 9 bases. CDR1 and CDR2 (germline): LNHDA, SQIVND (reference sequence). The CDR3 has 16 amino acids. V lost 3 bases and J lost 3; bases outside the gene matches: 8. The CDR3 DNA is TGTGCCAGTAGTATCATCGTGGCGGGAGGGGAAGAGACCCAGTACTTC. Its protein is CASSIIVAGGEETQYF.

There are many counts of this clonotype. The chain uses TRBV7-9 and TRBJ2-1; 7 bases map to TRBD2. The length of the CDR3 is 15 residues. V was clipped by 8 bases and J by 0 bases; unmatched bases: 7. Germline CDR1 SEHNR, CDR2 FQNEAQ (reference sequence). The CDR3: CASERLASSYNEQFF. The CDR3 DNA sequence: TGTGCCAGCGAACGACTAGCCAGCTCCTACAATGAGCAGTTCTTC.

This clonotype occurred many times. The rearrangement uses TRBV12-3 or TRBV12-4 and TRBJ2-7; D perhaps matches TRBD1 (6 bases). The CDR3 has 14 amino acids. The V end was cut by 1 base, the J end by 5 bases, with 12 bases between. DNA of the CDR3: TGTGCCAGCAGTTTAGGTGGGGGCGCGGACGAGCAGTACTTC. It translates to CASSLGGGADEQYF.

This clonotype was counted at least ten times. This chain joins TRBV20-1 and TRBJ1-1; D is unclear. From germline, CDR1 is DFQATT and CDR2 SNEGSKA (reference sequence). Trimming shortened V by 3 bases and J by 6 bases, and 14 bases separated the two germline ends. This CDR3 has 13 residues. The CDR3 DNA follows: TGCAGTGCTAGGGGTTGGGGAAAGGCTGAAGCTTTCTTT. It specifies CSARGWGKAEAFF.

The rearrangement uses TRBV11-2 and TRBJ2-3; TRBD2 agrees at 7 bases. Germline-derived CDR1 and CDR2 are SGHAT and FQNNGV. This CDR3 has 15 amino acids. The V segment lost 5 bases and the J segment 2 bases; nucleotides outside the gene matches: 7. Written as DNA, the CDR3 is TGTGCCAGCAGCCTATCGGGGGGTAACACAGATACGCAGTATTTT. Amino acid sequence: CASSLSGGNTDTQYF.

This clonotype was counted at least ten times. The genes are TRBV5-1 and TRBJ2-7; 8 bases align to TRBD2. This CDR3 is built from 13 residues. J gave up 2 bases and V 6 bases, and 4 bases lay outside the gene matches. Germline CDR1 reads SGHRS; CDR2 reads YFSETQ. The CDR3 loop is CASKAGGTYEQYF. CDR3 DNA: TGCGCCAGCAAGGCGGGAGGAACCTACGAGCAGTACTTC.

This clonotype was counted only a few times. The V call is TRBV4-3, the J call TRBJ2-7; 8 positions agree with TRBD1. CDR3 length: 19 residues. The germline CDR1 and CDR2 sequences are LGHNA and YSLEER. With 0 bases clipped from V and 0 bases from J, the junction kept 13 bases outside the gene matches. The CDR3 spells CASSQDVIIGQGVSYEQYF. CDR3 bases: TGCGCCAGCAGCCAAGATGTCATAATCGGACAGGGCGTCTCCTACGAGCAGTACTTC.

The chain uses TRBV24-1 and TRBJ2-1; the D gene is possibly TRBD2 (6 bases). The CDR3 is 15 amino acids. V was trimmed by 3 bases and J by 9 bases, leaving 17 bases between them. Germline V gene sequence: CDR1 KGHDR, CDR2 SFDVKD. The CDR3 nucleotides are TGTGCCACCAGTGATCGACTAACGGGAGTCCCTGAGCAGTTCTTC. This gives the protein CATSDRLTGVPEQFF.

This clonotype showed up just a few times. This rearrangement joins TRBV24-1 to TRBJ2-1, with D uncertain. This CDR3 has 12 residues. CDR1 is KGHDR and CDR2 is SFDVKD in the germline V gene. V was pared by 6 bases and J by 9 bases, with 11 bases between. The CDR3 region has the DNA TGTGCCACCAGTTTATCGTTCGGTGAGCAGTTCTTC. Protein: CATSLSFGEQFF.

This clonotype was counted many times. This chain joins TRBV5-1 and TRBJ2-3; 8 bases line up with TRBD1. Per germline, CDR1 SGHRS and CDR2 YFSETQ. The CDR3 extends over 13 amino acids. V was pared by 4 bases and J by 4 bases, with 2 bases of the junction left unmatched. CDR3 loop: CASSKTGADTQYF. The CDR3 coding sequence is TGCGCCAGCAGCAAGACAGGGGCAGATACGCAGTATTTT.

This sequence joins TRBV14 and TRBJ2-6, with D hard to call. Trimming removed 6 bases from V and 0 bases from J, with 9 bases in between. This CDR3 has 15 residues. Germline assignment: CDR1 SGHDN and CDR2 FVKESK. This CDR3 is CASRARGSGANVLTF. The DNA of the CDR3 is TGTGCCAGCAGAGCGCGAGGCTCTGGGGCCAACGTCCTGACTTTC.

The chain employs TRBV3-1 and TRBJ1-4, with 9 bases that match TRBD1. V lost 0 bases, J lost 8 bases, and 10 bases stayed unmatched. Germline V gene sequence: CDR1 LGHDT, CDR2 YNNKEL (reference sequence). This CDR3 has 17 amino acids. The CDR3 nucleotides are TGTGCCAGCAGCCAAGATCCCGGGACAGGGTTGAGGGAAAAACTGTTTTTT. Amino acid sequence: CASSQDPGTGLREKLFF.

CDR3 sequence: CASTLTGTSAKNIQYF. DNA of the CDR3: TGTGCCAGCACTCTAACGGGGACTAGCGCCAAAAACATTCAGTACTTC. The J gene is TRBJ2-4, the V gene TRBV2; 9 nucleotides agree with TRBD2. The V gene's germline CDR1 is SNHLY and CDR2 FYNNEI. The junction had 8 bases not matched to a gene; V was cut back by 7 bases and J by 1 base. The CDR3 extends over 16 amino acids.

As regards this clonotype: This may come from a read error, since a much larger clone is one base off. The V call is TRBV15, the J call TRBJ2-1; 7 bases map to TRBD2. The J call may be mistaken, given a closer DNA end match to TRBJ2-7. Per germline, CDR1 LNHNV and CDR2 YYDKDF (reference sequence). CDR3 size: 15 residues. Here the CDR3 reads CATSRVSGLYNEQYF. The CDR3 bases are TGTGCCACCAGCAGAGTTTCGGGACTATACAATGAGCAGTACTTC.

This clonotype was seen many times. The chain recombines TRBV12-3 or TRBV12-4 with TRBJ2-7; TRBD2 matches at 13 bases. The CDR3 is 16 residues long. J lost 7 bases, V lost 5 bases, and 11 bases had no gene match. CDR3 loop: CASSPGWEGLAGEQYF. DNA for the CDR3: TGTGCCAGCAGTCCAGGGTGGGAGGGACTAGCGGGGGAGCAGTACTTC.

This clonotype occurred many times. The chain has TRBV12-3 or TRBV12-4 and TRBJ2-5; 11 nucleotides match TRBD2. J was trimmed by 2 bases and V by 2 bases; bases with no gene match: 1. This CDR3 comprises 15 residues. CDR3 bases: TGTGCCAGCAGTTTAACTAGCGGGGGACAAGAGACCCAGTACTTC. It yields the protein CASSLTSGGQETQYF.

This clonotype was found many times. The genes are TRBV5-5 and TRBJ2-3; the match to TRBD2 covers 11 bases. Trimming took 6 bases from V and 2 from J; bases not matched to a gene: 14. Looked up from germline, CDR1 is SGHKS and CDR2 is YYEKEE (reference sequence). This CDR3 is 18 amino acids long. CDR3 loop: CASTKPTSGSHTTDTQYF. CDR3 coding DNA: TGTGCCAGCACCAAACCCACTAGCGGGAGTCACACCACAGATACGCAGTATTTT.

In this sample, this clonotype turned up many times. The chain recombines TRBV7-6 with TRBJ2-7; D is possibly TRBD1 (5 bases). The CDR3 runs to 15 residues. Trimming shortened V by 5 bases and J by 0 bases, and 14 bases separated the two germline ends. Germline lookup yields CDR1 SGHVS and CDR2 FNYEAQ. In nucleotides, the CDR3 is TGTGCCAGCAGCCCATCAACAGGACGCTCCTACGAGCAGTACTTC. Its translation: CASSPSTGRSYEQYF.

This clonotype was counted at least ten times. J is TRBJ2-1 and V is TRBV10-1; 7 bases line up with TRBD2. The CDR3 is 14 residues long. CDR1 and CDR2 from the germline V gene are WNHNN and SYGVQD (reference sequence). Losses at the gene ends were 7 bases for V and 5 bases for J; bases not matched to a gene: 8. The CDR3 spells CASTRVAGDNEQFF. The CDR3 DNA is TGCGCCAGCACCCGAGTAGCGGGCGACAATGAGCAGTTCTTC.

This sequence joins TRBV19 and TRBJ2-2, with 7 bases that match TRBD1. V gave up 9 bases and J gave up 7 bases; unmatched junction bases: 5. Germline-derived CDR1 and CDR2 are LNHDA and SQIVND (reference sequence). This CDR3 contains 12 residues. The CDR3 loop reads CASTTGIGELFF. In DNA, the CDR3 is TGTGCCAGCACGACAGGGATCGGGGAGCTGTTTTTT.

DNA for the CDR3: TGTGCCAGCAGTCCAGGGTTTCTCGAGCAGTACTTC. It encodes CASSPGFLEQYF. The V gene is TRBV12-3 or TRBV12-4, the J gene TRBJ2-7; weak D call: TRBD1 (5 bases). The CDR3 is 12 amino acids. Trimming shortened V by 5 bases and J by 6 bases, and 11 bases separated the two germline ends.

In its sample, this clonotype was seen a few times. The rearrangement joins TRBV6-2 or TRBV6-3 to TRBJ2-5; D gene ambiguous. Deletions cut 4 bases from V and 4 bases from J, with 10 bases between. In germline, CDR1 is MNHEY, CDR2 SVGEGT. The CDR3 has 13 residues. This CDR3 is CASSWVPSETQYF. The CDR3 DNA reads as TGTGCCAGCAGTTGGGTTCCATCAGAGACCCAGTACTTC.

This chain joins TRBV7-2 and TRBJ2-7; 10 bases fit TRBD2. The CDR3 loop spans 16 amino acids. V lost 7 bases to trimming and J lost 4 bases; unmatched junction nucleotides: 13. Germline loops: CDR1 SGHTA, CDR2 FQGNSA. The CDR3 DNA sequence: TGTGCCAGCACGCCTAGCGGGAGAGGTGGCGCGTACGAGCAGTACTTC. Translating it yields CASTPSGRGGAYEQYF.

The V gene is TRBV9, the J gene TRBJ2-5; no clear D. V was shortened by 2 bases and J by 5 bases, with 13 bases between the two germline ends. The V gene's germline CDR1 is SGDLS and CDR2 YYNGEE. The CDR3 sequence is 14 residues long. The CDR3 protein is CASSVDLPSETQYF. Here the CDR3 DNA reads TGTGCCAGCAGCGTTGATCTGCCCTCGGAGACCCAGTACTTC.

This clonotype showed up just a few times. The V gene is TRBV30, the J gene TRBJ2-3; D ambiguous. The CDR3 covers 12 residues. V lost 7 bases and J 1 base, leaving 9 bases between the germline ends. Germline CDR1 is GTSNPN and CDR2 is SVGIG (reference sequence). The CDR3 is CASQRGTDTQYF. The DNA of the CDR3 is TGTGCCTCCCAACGGGGCACAGATACGCAGTATTTT.